A single T cell receptor (beta chain) is shown here with its context. No antigen is known for it. The data originate from a study of shared clonotypes between healthy human individuals. Several immunoSEQ 96-well plates shared each subset's DNA, each plate a replicate. Using immunoSEQ multiplex PCR, the repertoire was profiled, and TCRdb retains in-frame clones only, with some absent. The table has around 2.3 million clones, 90% to 96% seen once. Study observations and caveats: It was anticipated that sequencing depth would influence how many clonotypes donors shared. Generation probabilities were higher for clonotypes shared across all four sorted-subset donors than for unshared ones.

V trimming: 2 bases; J trimming: 1 base; junction bases outside the gene matches: 9. Per the germline V gene, CDR1 is SGHRS and CDR2 is YFSETQ. There are 17 residues in the CDR3. The sample consisted of naive CD4+ T cells sorted from blood. Indicated subset: CD45RA+ positively selected. The TCR comes from a man between 18 and 35 years old in good health. The gene calls are TRBV5-1 and TRBJ1-1, with 9 bases identical to TRBD1. CDR3 sequence: CASSFYGQGPQNTEAFF. For the CDR3, the DNA is TGCGCCAGCAGCTTTTACGGACAGGGGCCCCAGAACACTGAAGCTTTCTTT.